This T cell receptor beta chain was profiled in a study of technical replicates of blood from several donors. This table comes from immunoSEQ multiplex PCR, and its TCRdb copy is limited to in-frame clones, with some not included. The repertoire includes around 93,000 clones, approximately 95% of them detected once, and around 0.36% sits in the top ten. The germline gives CDR1 KGHSH, CDR2 LQKENI. Trimming stripped 3 bases from V and 1 base from J, with 6 bases between. The CDR3 loop spans 14 amino acids. The gene calls are TRBV18 and TRBJ1-4; maybe TRBD1 (5 bases). The sample consisted of T cells isolated from PBMCs. The clonotype originates from a human donor in good health. CDR3 DNA: TGTGCCAGCTCACCGGGGGGAACTAATGAAAAACTGTTTTTT. Amino acid sequence: CASSPGGTNEKLFF.